What follows are 32 T cell receptor beta chains derived from one specimen sequenced in a study of post-analysis software for immune sequencing data. These TCRs' antigens remain unknown. Study results and limitations: TRBV segments more frequent in patients than in controls numbered roughly 5 and included TRBV5-6, TRBV5-1 and TRBV20-1.

Unique molecular identifiers were present in the TCR beta cDNA libraries. TCRdb reprocessed the PCR reads via MiXCR and lists one record per CDR3 protein. The table includes a few hundred thousand distinct CDR3 sequences, 36% detected once. Input material: blood. The origin of the receptors is a girl aged 5-17 years with multiple sclerosis.

This clonotype appeared once. Just one base apart from a much larger clone, this may be a read error. The rearrangement joins TRBV20-1 to TRBJ2-7; TRBD2 might be the D (6 bases). This CDR3 spans 14 amino acids. Germline V gene sequence: CDR1 DFQATT, CDR2 SNEGSKA (reference sequence). With 6 bases removed from V and 7 bases from J, the gap between germline ends came to 22 bases. The CDR3 DNA is TGCAGTGCCCGGGACGGCGGGGCGAGCAATGAGCAGTACTTC. Protein: CSARDGGASNEQYF.

As regards this clonotype: This may be a read error, as it is one base from a much larger clone. The chain employs TRBV11-2 and TRBJ2-7; D gene ambiguous. The CDR3 sequence is 14 residues long. The germline CDR1 and CDR2 sequences are SGHAT and FQNNGV. Trimming cost V 2 bases and J 1 base, with 9 bases left between them. This chain's CDR3 is CASSLSVLSYEQYF. The CDR3 DNA sequence: TGTGCCAGCAGCTTATCAGTGTTGTCCTACGAGCAGTACTTC.

The V call is TRBV11-3, the J call TRBJ2-2, with TRBD2 matching over 13 bases. Germline-derived CDR1 and CDR2 are SGHNT and YENEEA. V shed 5 bases, J shed 0 bases, and the junction held 9 bases outside the gene matches. The CDR3 has 19 residues. CDR3 DNA: TGTGCCAGCAGCCCGTCCGGACTAGCGGGGGCGACGAACACCGGGGAGCTGTTTTTT. Translating it yields CASSPSGLAGATNTGELFF.

V gene TRBV29-1 combines with J gene TRBJ2-3; 7 nucleotides line up with TRBD2. CDR1 is SQVTM, CDR2 ANQGSEA, per germline. The V segment lost 6 bases and the J segment 2 bases; nucleotides outside the gene matches: 2. This CDR3 is 12 amino acids long. CDR3 amino acids: CSVERDTDTQYF. The CDR3 region has the DNA TGCAGCGTGGAGCGGGACACAGATACGCAGTATTTT.

There are many counts of this clonotype. J is TRBJ1-5 and V is TRBV20-1; D is unclear. The CDR3 runs to 15 residues. Germline V gene lookup returns CDR1 DFQATT and CDR2 SNEGSKA (reference sequence). The V end lost 5 bases, the J end lost 1 base, and 15 bases lay between the germline ends. The CDR3 DNA reads as TGCAGTGCTCGAATCGGACCTGTAAGCAATCAGCCCCAGCATTTT. The encoded protein is CSARIGPVSNQPQHF.

As for this clonotype: This clone may be a read error of a much larger clone one base away. The chain carries TRBV4-1 and TRBJ1-5; TRBD1 matches 12 bases. The CDR3 runs to 15 residues. Per the germline V gene, CDR1 is MGHRA and CDR2 is YSYEKL. The CDR3 here is CAGSQEGTGGRPQHF. In DNA, the CDR3 is TGCGCCGGCAGCCAAGAGGGGACAGGGGGCCGGCCCCAGCATTTT.

This chain links TRBV20-1 with TRBJ2-1; TRBD2 aligns across 10 bases. J was trimmed by 0 bases and V by 0 bases; bases with no gene match: 11. Germline values: CDR1 DFQATT, CDR2 SNEGSKA (reference sequence). The CDR3 consists of 19 residues. CDR3 nucleotide sequence: TGCAGTGCTAGAGATCGAGAAGCGGGGGGGTTCTCCTCCTACAATGAGCAGTTCTTC. This encodes CSARDREAGGFSSYNEQFF.

As for this clonotype: With a much larger clone just one base away, this may be a read error. The gene calls are TRBV7-8 and TRBJ2-3; 8 bases fit TRBD1. The CDR3 length is 13 residues. Germline CDR1 SGHVS, CDR2 FQNEAQ. CDR3 sequence (DNA): TGTGCCTGCAGCTTAGACAGGGGAGACACGCAGTATTTT. It specifies CACSLDRGDTQYF.

This clonotype was seen a few times. The V and J genes are TRBV6-6 and TRBJ2-2; the D gene is possibly TRBD2 (5 bases). CDR3 length: 16 amino acids. Germline V lookup: CDR1 MNHNY, CDR2 SVGAGI (reference sequence). With 6 bases removed from V and 2 bases from J, the gap between germline ends came to 16 bases. The DNA for the CDR3 is TGTGCCAGCAGCCTCCTGAGCGGAGCTAACACCGGGGAGCTGTTTTTT. As protein: CASSLLSGANTGELFF.

This clonotype was picked up many times. CDR3 bases: TGCAGTGCTAGTAAGGGCAGGACAGGGGGCCCAGATACGCAGTATTTT. Translation gives CSASKGRTGGPDTQYF. The chain uses TRBV20-1 and TRBJ2-3; 11 nucleotides match TRBD1. V dropped 3 bases and J dropped 4; count of bases not matched to a gene: 9. Germline V gene sequence: CDR1 DFQATT, CDR2 SNEGSKA (reference sequence). The CDR3 has 16 amino acids.

The genes are TRBV20-1 and TRBJ2-7, with 7 bases identical to TRBD1. V was clipped by 1 base and J by 6 bases; unmatched bases: 9. The CDR3 contains 14 residues. CDR1 is DFQATT, CDR2 SNEGSKA, per germline (reference sequence). The DNA for the CDR3 is TGCAGTGCTAGAGGAGAGACAGGGTACCTCGAGCAGTACTTC. This sequence encodes CSARGETGYLEQYF.

Worth noting for this clonotype: A much larger clone differs by one base, so this may be a read error. The conserved phenylalanine or tryptophan is not found at the CDR3 terminus, so this likely reflects a read error. V and J are TRBV12-3 or TRBV12-4 and TRBJ2-3; 14 bases line up with TRBD2. Trimming removed 4 bases from V and 6 bases from J; junction bases left unmatched: 6. This CDR3 is built from 16 residues. The CDR3 reads CASSSPGLAGVDTQYV. The CDR3 DNA sequence: TGTGCCAGCAGTTCCCCGGGACTAGCGGGGGTTGATACGCAGTATGTT.

V usage is TRBV7-3 and J usage is TRBJ2-1; TRBD2 agrees at 10 bases. The end of the DNA fits TRBJ2-7 better, so the J call may be wrong. The CDR3 extends over 16 amino acids. The V gene's germline CDR1 is SGHTA and CDR2 FQGTGA. CDR3 nucleotide sequence: TGTGCCAGCAGCTTGTTAGCGGGAGGCTCCTACAATGAGCAGTACTTC. Translating gives CASSLLAGGSYNEQYF.

On this clonotype itself: One base away lies a much larger clone, so this may be a sequencing read error. V gene TRBV11-2 combines with J gene TRBJ2-1; no firm D call. Germline V gene sequence: CDR1 SGHAT, CDR2 FQNNGV. Trimming stripped 5 bases from V and 9 bases from J, with 14 bases between. The length of the CDR3 is 13 residues. CDR3 region: CASSQDWLSEQFF. The CDR3 bases are TGTGCCAGCAGCCAAGACTGGCTCAGTGAGCAGTTCTTC.

This clonotype was seen many times. The chain combines TRBV20-1 with TRBJ2-2, with a weak D call TRBD2 (7 bases). CDR3 length equals 17 residues. Per germline, CDR1 DFQATT and CDR2 SNEGSKA (reference sequence). V was shortened by 6 bases and J by 1 base, with 21 bases between the two germline ends. This CDR3 reads CSAQGPSGQWNTGELFF. CDR3 DNA sequence: TGCAGTGCCCAGGGGCCTAGCGGCCAATGGAACACCGGGGAGCTGTTTTTT.

V is TRBV29-1 and J is TRBJ1-2, with D unresolved. The CDR3 is made up of 11 amino acids. The germline V gene has CDR1 SQVTM and CDR2 ANQGSEA. V was shortened by 3 bases and J by 3 bases, with 5 bases between the two germline ends. The CDR3 loop is CSVDNYYGYTF. The CDR3 coding sequence is TGCAGCGTTGACAATTACTATGGCTACACCTTC.

This clonotype was seen at least ten times. V and J are TRBV6-2 or TRBV6-3 and TRBJ1-2, with D unresolved. Trimming cost V 7 bases and J 3 bases, with 15 bases left between them. The germline V gene encodes CDR1 MNHEY and CDR2 SVGEGT. The CDR3 contains 14 residues. CDR3 in amino acids: CASMSSTMYYGYTF. CDR3 nucleotide sequence: TGTGCCAGCATGAGTTCGACGATGTACTATGGCTACACCTTC.

For this clonotype: A much bigger clone sits one base away, suggesting this may be a read error. The chain carries TRBV27 and TRBJ2-1, with TRBD1 matching over 9 bases. The CDR3 length is 14 residues. The germline V gene has CDR1 MNHEY and CDR2 SMNVEV (reference sequence). The CDR3 nucleotides read TGTGCCGGCAGTCGGACAGGGGTCTACAATGAGCAGTTCTTC. Translated, it gives CAGSRTGVYNEQFF.

V and J are TRBV5-1 and TRBJ2-3; D is unresolved. Germline V lookup: CDR1 SGHRS, CDR2 YFSETQ. The length of the CDR3 is 14 residues. Trimming cost V 6 bases and J 4 bases, with 15 bases left between them. The CDR3 here is CASIPNPGADTQYF. The CDR3 nucleotides are TGCGCCAGCATCCCCAACCCCGGAGCAGATACGCAGTATTTT. Full variable domain (missing parts from reference TRBV5-1 and TRBJ2-3): KAGVTQTPRYLIKTRGQQVTLSCSPISGHRSVSWYQQTPGQGLQFLFEYFSETQRNKGNFPGRFSGRQFSNSRSEMNVSTLELGDSALYLCASIPNPGADTQYFGPGTRLTVL.

This chain joins TRBV5-6 and TRBJ2-1; D not resolved. The germline V and J ends were trimmed by 0 bases and 5 bases, with 6 bases remaining between them. The CDR3 is 13 amino acids. Per germline, CDR1 SGHDT and CDR2 YYEEEE. The CDR3 DNA is TGTGCCAGCAGCTTGGTAGGGAACAATGAGCAGTTCTTC. It encodes CASSLVGNNEQFF.

This clonotype was counted many times. The chain employs TRBV27 and TRBJ2-5, with D possibly TRBD2 on 5 matching bases. This CDR3 comprises 13 residues. CDR1 and CDR2 from the germline V gene are MNHEY and SMNVEV (reference sequence). V lost 7 bases and J 5 bases, leaving 14 bases between the germline ends. CDR3 in amino acids: CASKIAGGETQYF. CDR3 in DNA: TGTGCCAGCAAAATCGCAGGAGGCGAGACCCAGTACTTC.

This chain joins TRBV7-6 and TRBJ1-1; D ambiguous. V lost 1 base to trimming and J lost 1 base, with 13 bases between them. CDR1 and CDR2 (germline): SGHVS, FNYEAQ. This CDR3 has 16 residues. CDR3 bases: TGTGCCAGCAGCTTAGGGGAGGGCACCCCGAACACTGAAGCTTTCTTT. Protein sequence: CASSLGEGTPNTEAFF.

This clonotype was seen many times. The genes are TRBV20-1 and TRBJ2-5; 11 positions match TRBD2. Germline V gene data show CDR1 as DFQATT and CDR2 as SNEGSKA (reference sequence). The CDR3 extends over 14 amino acids. V lost 6 bases, J lost 5 bases, and 8 bases stayed unmatched. CDR3 loop: CSATLAGVKETQYF. The CDR3 DNA is TGCAGTGCCACACTAGCGGGAGTAAAGGAGACCCAGTACTTC.

Concerning this clonotype itself: The junction differs from germline at one of its ends, possibly a read error. The rearrangement links TRBV7-8 to TRBJ2-5, with D possibly TRBD1 on 6 matching bases. Germline-derived CDR1 and CDR2 are SGHVS and FQNEAQ. The CDR3 has 15 amino acids. Here the CDR3 reads CTSSLGGYTEAEQYF. Written as DNA, the CDR3 is TGCACCAGCAGCTTAGGGGGATACACTGAAGCGGAGCAGTACTTC.

As to this clonotype: With a much larger clone just one base away, this may be a read error. The gene calls are TRBV25-1 and TRBJ1-2, with TRBD1 matching over 8 bases. The germline CDR1 and CDR2 sequences are MGHDK and SYGVNS. The CDR3 loop spans 17 amino acids. Losses at the gene ends were 4 bases for V and 0 bases for J; bases not matched to a gene: 10. The CDR3 here is CASSAIHRDRPNYGYTF. The CDR3 DNA reads as TGTGCCAGCAGTGCCATACACCGGGACAGGCCTAACTATGGCTACACCTTC.

Of note for this clonotype: Possible read error: a much larger clone is one base away. The V gene is TRBV28, the J gene TRBJ2-5; TRBD2 might be the D (6 bases). This CDR3 is built from 13 residues. Per germline, CDR1 MDHEN and CDR2 SYDVKM. The CDR3 region has the DNA TGTGCCCGCAGTTTGGGACTGCCCGAGTCCCAGTACTTC. This codes for CARSLGLPESQYF.

This clonotype was seen ten or more times. The rearrangement joins TRBV14 to TRBJ2-5; TRBD2 is a possible D gene (6 bases). The V gene's germline CDR1 is SGHDN and CDR2 FVKESK. Trimming stripped 4 bases from V and 2 bases from J, with 20 bases between. This CDR3 is 17 amino acids long. This CDR3 reads CASSPWTGSSGQETQYF. DNA for the CDR3: TGTGCCAGCAGCCCCTGGACCGGAAGTAGCGGACAAGAGACCCAGTACTTC.

This clonotype was observed at least ten times. The chain carries TRBV29-1 and TRBJ2-1, with D tentatively TRBD2 (6 bases). Trimming removed 1 base at V and 8 bases at J, with 18 bases between. The germline V gene has CDR1 SQVTM and CDR2 ANQGSEA. This CDR3 comprises 15 residues. The CDR3 bases are TGCAGCGTTGAAGTACTCGGGCCGCGGAGGGATGAGCAGTTCTTC. Protein: CSVEVLGPRRDEQFF.

The chain links TRBV6-6 to TRBJ2-3; D possibly corresponds to TRBD1 (5 bases). From germline, CDR1 is MNHNY and CDR2 SVGAGI (reference sequence). This CDR3 is built from 15 residues. V gave up 6 bases and J gave up 0 bases, with 13 bases separating them. CDR3 bases: TGTGCCAGCAGCCATGGTGGGGCCAGCACAGATACGCAGTATTTT. It translates to CASSHGGASTDTQYF.

The chain joins TRBV7-9 to TRBJ2-2; 7 positions agree with TRBD1. The CDR3 is 15 residues long. Germline V gene sequence: CDR1 SEHNR, CDR2 FQNEAQ (reference sequence). J gave up 2 bases and V 3 bases, and 3 bases lay outside the gene matches. In DNA form, the CDR3 reads TGTGCCAGCAGCTTGGGACAGTTTAACACCGGGGAGCTGTTTTTT. This gives the protein CASSLGQFNTGELFF. Full variable domain (rest looked up from reference TRBV7-9 and TRBJ2-2): DTGVSQNPRHKITKRGQNVTFRCDPISEHNRLYWYRQTLGQGPEFLTYFQNEAQLEKSRLLSDRFSAERPKGSFSTLEIQRTEQGDSAMYLCASSLGQFNTGELFFGEGSRLTVL.

A note on this clonotype: A much larger clone sits a single nucleotide away, making a read error possible. The chain has TRBV3-1 and TRBJ2-1; D ambiguous. Matching the DNA end better, TRBJ2-7 makes the J call doubtful. CDR1 and CDR2 (germline): LGHDT, YNNKEL (reference sequence). The CDR3 covers 16 residues. CDR3 nucleotides: TGTGCCAGCAGCCAAGTTAGAAAGGAAGGGTACAATGAGCAGTACTTC. Translation gives CASSQVRKEGYNEQYF.

This clonotype was seen ten or more times. This rearrangement joins TRBV29-1 to TRBJ2-6; no definite D call. CDR1 is SQVTM, CDR2 ANQGSEA, per germline. The CDR3 is 13 amino acids. V dropped 4 bases and J dropped 2 bases, with 6 bases sitting between them. The CDR3, as DNA: TGCAGCGTTGGATCCCCTGGGGCCAACGTCCTGACTTTC. Translated: CSVGSPGANVLTF.